This TCR beta chain was retrieved from a study of response to subunit inactivated influenza vaccine. This clonotype was seen a few times. What it binds is not known. In TCRdb, the RT-PCR reads were re-called with MiXCR into one record per CDR3 protein. The data contain 650,000 to 800,000 distinct CDR3 sequences, around 14% of them singletons. From germline, CDR1 is LNHDA and CDR2 SQIVND (reference sequence). V lost 3 bases to trimming and J lost 2 bases; unmatched junction nucleotides: 5. There are 15 residues in the CDR3. The study, taken as a whole, reports: Authors suggested seasonal influenza vaccinations each recruit few new T cells.

The V gene is TRBV19, the J gene TRBJ2-3; 7 bases are shared with TRBD2. This clonotype was obtained from a man aged 45-65 years who received an inactivated influenza vaccine. Specimen: PBMCs from blood, collected around 14 days before vaccination. The CDR3 DNA is TGTGCCAGTAGTATCCGGCGGGGGTACACAGATACGCAGTATTTT. Encoded protein: CASSIRRGYTDTQYF.